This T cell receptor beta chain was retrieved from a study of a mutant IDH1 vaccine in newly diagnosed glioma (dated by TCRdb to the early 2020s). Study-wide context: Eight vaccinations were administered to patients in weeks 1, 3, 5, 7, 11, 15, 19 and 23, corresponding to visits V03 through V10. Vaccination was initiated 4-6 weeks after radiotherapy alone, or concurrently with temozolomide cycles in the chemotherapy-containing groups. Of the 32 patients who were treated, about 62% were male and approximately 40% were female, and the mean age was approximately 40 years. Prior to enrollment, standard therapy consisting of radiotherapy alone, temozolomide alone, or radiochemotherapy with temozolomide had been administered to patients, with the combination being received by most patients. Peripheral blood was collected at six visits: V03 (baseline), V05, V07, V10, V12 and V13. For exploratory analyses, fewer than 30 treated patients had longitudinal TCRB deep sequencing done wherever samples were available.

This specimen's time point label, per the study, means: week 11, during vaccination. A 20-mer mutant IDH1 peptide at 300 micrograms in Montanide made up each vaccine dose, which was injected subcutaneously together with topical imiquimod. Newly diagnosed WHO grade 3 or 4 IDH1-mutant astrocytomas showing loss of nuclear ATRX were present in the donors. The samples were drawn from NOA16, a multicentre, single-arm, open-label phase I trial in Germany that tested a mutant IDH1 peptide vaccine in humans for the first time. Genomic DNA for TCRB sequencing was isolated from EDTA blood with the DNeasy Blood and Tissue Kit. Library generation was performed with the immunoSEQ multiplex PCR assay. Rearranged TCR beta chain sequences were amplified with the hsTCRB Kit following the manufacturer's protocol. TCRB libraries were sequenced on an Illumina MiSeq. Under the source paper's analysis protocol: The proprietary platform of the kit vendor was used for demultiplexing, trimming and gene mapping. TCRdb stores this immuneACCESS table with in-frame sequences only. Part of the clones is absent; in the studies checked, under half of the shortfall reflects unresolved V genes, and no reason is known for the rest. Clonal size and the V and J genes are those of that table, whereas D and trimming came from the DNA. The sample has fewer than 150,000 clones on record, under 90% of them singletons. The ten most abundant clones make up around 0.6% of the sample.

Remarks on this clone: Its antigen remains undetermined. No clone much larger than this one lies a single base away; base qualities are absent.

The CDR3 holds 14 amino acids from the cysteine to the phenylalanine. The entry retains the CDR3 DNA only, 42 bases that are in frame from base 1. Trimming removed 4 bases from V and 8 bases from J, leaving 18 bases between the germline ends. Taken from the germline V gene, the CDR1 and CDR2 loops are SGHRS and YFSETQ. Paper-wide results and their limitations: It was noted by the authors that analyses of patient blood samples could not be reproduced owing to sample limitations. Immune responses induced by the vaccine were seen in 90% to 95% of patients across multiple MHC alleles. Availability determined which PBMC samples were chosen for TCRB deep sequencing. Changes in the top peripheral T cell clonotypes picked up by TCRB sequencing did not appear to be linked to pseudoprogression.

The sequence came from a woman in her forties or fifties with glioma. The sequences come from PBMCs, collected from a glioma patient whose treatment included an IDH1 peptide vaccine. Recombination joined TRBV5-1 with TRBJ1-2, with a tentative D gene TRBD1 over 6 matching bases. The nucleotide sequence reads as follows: TGCGCCAGCAGCGGAAACAACAGGGAGGACGGCTACACCTTC. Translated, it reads CASSGNNREDGYTF. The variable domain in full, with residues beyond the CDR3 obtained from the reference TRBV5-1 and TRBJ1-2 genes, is KAGVTQTPRYLIKTRGQQVTLSCSPISGHRSVSWYQQTPGQGLQFLFEYFSETQRNKGNFPGRFSGRQFSNSRSEMNVSTLELGDSALYLCASSGNNREDGYTFGSGTRLTVV.